Reported below is one TCR beta chain. This clone was counted a single time. Its antigen remains undetermined. Base qualities are not at hand, and no much larger clone is one base apart. CDR1 MDHEN and CDR2 SYDVKM were looked up in the germline V gene. V gives up 2 bases and J gives up 2 bases, and the segment between their germline ends measures 7 bases. Counted from cysteine to phenylalanine, this CDR3 has 13 amino acids. Only the CDR3 portion is preserved as DNA: 39 bases, with reading frame beginning at the first base. The sample comes from a study of PD-1 blockade in classical Hodgkin lymphoma (TCRdb year 2020). With respect to the entire study: Nivolumab dosing was 3 mg/kg intravenously every 2 weeks, continuing until either disease progression or unacceptable toxicity. A peripheral blood immune signature of response to PD-1 blockade in classical Hodgkin lymphoma was defined using TCR beta sequencing and CyTOF. What the authors observed across the whole study: Newly diagnosed patients were reported to have lower baseline TCR diversity than healthy donors, and relapsed/refractory patients were reported to have lower baseline TCR diversity still. Trial patients achieving complete response had baseline diversity similar to newly diagnosed patients, whereas partial responders and progressors had significantly lower diversity. The study was limited to a single clinical trial cohort, and causes of repertoire differences, possibly disease activity or prior therapy, remained undefined. A significant rise by C4D1 was seen in CD4+ but not CD8+ TCR diversity (p=0.0027 vs p=0.16), with the rise being most apparent in complete responders (p=0.02). Lower diversity was observed in patients in whom nivolumab was started less than 1 year after ASCT, and these patients were excluded from later analyses so that confounding by immune reconstitution would be avoided.

Genomic DNA was extracted with the Qiagen DNeasy kit from unsorted PBMCs and from negatively selected CD4+ and CD8+ fractions. TCR beta CDR3 regions were subjected to amplification by immunoSEQ multiplex PCR with primers that anneal to V and J segments. Amplification bias was minimized using a synthetic immune receptor repertoire, and residual bias was removed computationally after sequencing. On the authors' methods: Custom Python scripts were used to quantify repertoire diversity as the Shannon entropy index. Unsorted, CD4+ and CD8+ repertoires were analyzed separately, except in combined analyses where CD4+ and CD8+ sequences were merged in silico. Clonal expansion was defined as at least a 2-fold frequency increase after treatment relative to C1D1, with a pseudocount of 0.5 for undetected baseline clones. Singleton clones were defined as clones with 0 or 1 copy at C1D1, and non-singleton clones were defined as clones with 2 or more copies. Clones expanded in unsorted samples were labelled as CD4+, CD8+ or unknown by matching protein sequences in sorted samples from the same patient. Diversity changes from C1D1 to C4D1 were tested in paired samples using Wilcoxon tests. TCRdb holds this immuneACCESS table with in-frame rearrangements only. Some clones are missing; in checked studies, unresolved V genes explain under half, and the rest has no known cause. V, J and clone size are those of that table, while D and trimming were read from the DNA. The table for this sample lists roughly 25,000 clones; roughly 68% of them were counted only once. The leading ten clones occupy about 12% of the sample.

Sample time point, as interpreted from the label and publication: cycle 2 day 1 (C2D1) of nivolumab. Every trial patient had relapsed after autologous stem cell transplantation, and cohorts A, B and C differed in prior brentuximab vedotin exposure. The trial cohort included 50 to 70 patients with relapsed/refractory classical Hodgkin lymphoma, and each patient had a best overall response of complete response, partial response or progressive disease. Single-agent nivolumab was administered to trial patients in the multi-cohort phase II CheckMate 205 trial. An independent review committee assessed best overall response using the 2007 International Working Group response criteria. Trial PBMCs were collected just before the start of nivolumab (C1D1) and during therapy at cycle 2 day 1 and cycle 4 day 1. Peripheral blood was collected in 8 mL Vacutainer Cell Preparation Tubes, from which PBMCs were isolated by centrifugation and then cryopreserved.

This sample comprised peripheral blood mononuclear cells (PBMCs), obtained before the second cycle of nivolumab. The origin of this receptor is a human donor with classical Hodgkin lymphoma. The V and J segments used are TRBV28 and TRBJ2-7, with no confidently assigned D gene. CDR3 protein: CASSLPDPYEQYF. The DNA is TGTGCCAGCAGTTTACCGGACCCCTACGAGCAGTACTTC.